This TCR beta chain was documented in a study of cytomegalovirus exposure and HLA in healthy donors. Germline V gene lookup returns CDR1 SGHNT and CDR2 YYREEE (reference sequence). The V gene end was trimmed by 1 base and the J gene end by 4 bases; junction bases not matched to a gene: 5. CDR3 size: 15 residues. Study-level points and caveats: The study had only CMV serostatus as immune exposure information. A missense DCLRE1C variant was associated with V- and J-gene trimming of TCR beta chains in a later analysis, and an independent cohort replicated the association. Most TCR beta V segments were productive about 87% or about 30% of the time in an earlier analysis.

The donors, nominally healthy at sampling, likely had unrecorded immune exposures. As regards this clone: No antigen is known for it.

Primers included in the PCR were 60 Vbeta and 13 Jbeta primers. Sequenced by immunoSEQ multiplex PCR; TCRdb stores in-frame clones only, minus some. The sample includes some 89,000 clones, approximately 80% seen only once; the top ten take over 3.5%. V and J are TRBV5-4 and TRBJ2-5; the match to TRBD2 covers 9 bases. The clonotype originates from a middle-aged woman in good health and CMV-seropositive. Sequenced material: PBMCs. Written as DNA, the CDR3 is TGTGCCAGCAGCTTGTCTGTAGCGGGAGTAGAGACCCAGTACTTC. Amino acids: CASSLSVAGVETQYF.